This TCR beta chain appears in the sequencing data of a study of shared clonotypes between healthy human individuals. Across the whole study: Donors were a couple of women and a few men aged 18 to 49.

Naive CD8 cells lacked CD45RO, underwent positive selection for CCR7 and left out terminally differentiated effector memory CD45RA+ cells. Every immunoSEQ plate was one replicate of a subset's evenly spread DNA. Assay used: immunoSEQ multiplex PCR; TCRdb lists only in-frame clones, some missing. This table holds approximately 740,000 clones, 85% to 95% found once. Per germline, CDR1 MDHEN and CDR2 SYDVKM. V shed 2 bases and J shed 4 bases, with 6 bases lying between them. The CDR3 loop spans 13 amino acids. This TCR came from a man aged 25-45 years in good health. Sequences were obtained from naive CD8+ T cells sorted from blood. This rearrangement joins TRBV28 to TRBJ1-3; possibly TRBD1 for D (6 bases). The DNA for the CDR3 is TGTGCCAGCAGTTTAACAGGGGGAAACACCATATATTTT. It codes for CASSLTGGNTIYF.